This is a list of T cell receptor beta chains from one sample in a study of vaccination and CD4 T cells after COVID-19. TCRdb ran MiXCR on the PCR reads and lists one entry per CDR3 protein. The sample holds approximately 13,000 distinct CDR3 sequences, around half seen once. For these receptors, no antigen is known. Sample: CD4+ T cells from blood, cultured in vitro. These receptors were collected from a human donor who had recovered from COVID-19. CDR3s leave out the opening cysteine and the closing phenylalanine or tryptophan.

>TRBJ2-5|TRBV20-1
SGWDKETQY
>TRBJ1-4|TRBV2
ASSAELGEKLF
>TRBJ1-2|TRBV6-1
ASRLKSTYGYT
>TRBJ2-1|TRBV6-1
ASTRLAGGGYNEQF
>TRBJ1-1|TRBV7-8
ASSSQGATEAF
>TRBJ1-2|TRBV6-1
ASSEGTGGPYGYT
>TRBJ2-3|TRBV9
ASSERVATDTQY
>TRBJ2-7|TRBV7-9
ASASGGHSSYEQY
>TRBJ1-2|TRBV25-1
ASSDQGGTGNIYGYT
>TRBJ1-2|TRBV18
ASSPVGQGEVGYT
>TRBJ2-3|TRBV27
ASRPHKRGLGADTQY
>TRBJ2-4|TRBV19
ASSTDRALAKNIQY
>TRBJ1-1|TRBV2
ASRDRGNTEAF
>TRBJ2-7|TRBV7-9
ASSLGGDQQY
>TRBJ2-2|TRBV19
ASSIAESTGELF
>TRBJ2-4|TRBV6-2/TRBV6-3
ASSYAGRGNNIQY
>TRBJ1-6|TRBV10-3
AISESRPGRSPLH
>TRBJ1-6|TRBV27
ASSLGGPGGYSPLH
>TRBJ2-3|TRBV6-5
ASSYRRSTDTQY
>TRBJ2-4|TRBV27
NRPLNIQY
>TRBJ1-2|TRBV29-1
SVTSSPGERYGYT
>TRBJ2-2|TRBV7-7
ASSLAPTGELF
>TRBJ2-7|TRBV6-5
ASSFPGTGGSYEQY
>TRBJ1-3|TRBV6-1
ASSHNRQGTGNTIY
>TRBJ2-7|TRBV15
ATSRGILTSGSYEQY
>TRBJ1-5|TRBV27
ASSSGQGFQPQH
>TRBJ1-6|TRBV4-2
ASSQDIASPLH
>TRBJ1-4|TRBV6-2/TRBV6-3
ASRYTGSEEKLF
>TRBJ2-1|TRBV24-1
ATSARDIPYNEQF
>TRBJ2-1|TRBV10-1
ASSVPGLAGGRNEQF
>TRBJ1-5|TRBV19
ASSIAGGRNQPQH
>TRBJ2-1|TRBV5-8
ASRTYPAARYNEQF
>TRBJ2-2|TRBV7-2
ASSLTLPGQTNTGELF
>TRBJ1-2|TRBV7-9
ASSLDPVRGYT
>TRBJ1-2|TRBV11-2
ASSAWTGRNGYT